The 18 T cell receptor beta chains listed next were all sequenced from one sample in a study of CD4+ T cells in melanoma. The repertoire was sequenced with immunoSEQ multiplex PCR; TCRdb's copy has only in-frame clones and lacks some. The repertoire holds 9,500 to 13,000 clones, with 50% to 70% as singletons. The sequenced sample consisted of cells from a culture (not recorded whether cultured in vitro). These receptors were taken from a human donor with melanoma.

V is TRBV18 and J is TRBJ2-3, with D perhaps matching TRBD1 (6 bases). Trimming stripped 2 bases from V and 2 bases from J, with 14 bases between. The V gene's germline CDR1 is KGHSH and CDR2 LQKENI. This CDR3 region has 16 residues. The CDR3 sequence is CASSPLGQPFTDTQYF. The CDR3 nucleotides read TGTGCCAGCTCACCATTGGGACAACCTTTCACAGATACGCAGTATTTT.

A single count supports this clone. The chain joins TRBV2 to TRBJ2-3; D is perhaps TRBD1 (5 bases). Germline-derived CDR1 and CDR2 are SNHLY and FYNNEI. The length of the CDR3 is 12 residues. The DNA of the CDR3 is TGTGCAGCAGGGTACTACACAGATACGCAGTATTTT. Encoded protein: CAAGYYTDTQYF.

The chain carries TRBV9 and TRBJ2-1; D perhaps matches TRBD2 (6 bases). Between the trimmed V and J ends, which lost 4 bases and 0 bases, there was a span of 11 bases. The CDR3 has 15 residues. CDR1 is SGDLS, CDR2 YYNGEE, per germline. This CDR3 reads CASSPTSSSYNEQFF. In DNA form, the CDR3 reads TGTGCCAGCAGCCCCACTAGCAGCTCCTACAATGAGCAGTTCTTC.

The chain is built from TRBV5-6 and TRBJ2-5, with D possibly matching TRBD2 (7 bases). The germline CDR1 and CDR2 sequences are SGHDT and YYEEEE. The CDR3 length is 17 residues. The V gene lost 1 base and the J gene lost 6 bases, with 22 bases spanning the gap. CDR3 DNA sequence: TGTGCCAGCAGCTTGTGGGGGCGCTCCGCGGGGGTCCAGACCCAGTACTTC. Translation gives CASSLWGRSAGVQTQYF. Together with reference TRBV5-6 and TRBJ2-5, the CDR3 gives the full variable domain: DAGVTQSPTHLIKTRGQQVTLRCSPKSGHDTVSWYQQALGQGPQFIFQYYEEEERQRGNFPDRFSGHQFPNYSSELNVNALLLGDSALYLCASSLWGRSAGVQTQYFGPGTRLLVL.

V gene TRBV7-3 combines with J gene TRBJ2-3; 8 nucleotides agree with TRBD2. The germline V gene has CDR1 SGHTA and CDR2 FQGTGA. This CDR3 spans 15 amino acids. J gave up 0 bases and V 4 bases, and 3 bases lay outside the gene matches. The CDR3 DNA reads TGTGCCAGCAGCTATAGCGGGGTTAGCACAGATACGCAGTATTTT. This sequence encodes CASSYSGVSTDTQYF.

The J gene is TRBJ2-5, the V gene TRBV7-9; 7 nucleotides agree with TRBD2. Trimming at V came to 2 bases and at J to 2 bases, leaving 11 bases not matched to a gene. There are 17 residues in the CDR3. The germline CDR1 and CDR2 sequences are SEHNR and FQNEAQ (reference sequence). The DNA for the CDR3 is TGTGCCAGCAGCTTAAACCTCGCGCTAGCGGTACAAGAGACCCAGTACTTC. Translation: CASSLNLALAVQETQYF.

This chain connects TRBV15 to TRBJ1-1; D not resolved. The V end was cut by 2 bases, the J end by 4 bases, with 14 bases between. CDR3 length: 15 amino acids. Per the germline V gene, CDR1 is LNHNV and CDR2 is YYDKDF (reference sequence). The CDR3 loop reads CATSRRVLGGTEAFF. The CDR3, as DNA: TGTGCCACCAGCAGACGGGTTCTAGGTGGCACTGAAGCTTTCTTT.

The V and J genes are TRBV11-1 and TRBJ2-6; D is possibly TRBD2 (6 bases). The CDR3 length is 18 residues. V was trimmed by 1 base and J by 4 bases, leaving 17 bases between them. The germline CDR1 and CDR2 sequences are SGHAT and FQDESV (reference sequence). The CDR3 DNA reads TGTGCCAGCAGCTTAGGACCATTCGGGGGATCCGGGGCCAACGTCCTGACTTTC. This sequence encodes CASSLGPFGGSGANVLTF.

The CDR3 coding sequence is TGTGCCAGCAGCTCGGGATGGGGGGCGCGTGAAAAACTGTTTTTT. It specifies CASSSGWGAREKLFF. The rearrangement joins TRBV5-8 to TRBJ1-4; tentative D call: TRBD1 (6 bases). The CDR3 loop spans 15 amino acids. Between the trimmed V and J ends, which lost 3 bases and 7 bases, there was a span of 16 bases. Germline CDR1 SGHTS, CDR2 YDEGEE.

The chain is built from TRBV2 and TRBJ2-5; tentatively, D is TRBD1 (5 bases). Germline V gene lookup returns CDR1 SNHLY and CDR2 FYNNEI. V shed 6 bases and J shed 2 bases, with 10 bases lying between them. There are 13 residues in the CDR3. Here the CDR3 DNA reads TGTGCCAGCAGCGCCGACAGACAAGAGACCCAGTACTTC. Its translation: CASSADRQETQYF.

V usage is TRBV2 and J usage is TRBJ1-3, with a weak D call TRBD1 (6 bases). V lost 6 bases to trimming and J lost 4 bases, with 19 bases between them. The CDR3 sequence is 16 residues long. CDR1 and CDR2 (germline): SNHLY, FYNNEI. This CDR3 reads CASSRTGWLGGNTIYF. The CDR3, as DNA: TGTGCCAGCAGCCGAACAGGGTGGCTGGGGGGAAACACCATATATTTT.

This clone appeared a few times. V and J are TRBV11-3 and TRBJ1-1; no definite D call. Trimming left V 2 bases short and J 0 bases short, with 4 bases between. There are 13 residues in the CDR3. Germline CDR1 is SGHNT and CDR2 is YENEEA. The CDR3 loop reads CASSLQVNTEAFF. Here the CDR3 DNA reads TGTGCCAGCAGCTTACAGGTGAACACTGAAGCTTTCTTT.

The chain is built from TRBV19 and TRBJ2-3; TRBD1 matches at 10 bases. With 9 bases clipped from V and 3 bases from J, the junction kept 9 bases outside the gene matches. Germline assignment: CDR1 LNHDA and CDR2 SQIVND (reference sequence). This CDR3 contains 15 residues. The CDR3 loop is CASDGRQGATDTQYF. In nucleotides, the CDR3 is TGTGCCAGCGACGGAAGACAGGGGGCAACAGATACGCAGTATTTT.

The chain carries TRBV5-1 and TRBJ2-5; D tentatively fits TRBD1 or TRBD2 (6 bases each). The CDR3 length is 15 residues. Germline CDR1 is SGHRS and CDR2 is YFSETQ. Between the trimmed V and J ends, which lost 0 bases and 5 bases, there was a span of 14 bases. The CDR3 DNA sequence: TGCGCCAGCAGCTTGGTCACGGGGGCGCGGGAGACCCAGTACTTC. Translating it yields CASSLVTGARETQYF.

The CDR3 loop is CASSNGGTEAFF. CDR3 nucleotides: TGTGCCAGCAGCAATGGGGGCACTGAAGCTTTCTTT. This chain joins TRBV4-2 and TRBJ1-1; a weak D match, TRBD1 (5 bases). V was cut by 5 bases and J by 4 bases, with 8 bases left in between. The CDR3 is made up of 12 amino acids. The germline gives CDR1 LGHNA, CDR2 YNFKEQ.

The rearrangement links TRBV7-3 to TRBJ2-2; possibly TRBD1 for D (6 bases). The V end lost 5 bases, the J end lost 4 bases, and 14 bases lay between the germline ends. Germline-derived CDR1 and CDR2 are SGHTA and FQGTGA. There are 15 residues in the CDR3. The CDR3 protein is CASSPGSGATGELFF. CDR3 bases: TGTGCCAGCAGCCCCGGGTCAGGGGCCACCGGGGAGCTGTTTTTT.

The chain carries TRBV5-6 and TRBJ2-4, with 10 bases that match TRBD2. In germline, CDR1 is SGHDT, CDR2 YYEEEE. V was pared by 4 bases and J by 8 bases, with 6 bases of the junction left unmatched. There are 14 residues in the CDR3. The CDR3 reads CASSRTSGVDIQYF. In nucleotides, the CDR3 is TGTGCCAGCAGCCGCACTAGCGGGGTGGACATTCAGTACTTC.

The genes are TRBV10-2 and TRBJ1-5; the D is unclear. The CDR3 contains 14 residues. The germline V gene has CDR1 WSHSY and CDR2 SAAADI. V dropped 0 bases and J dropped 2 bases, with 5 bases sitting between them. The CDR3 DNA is TGCGCCAGCAGTGAGTCTGACGGCAATCAGCCCCAGCATTTT. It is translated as CASSESDGNQPQHF.